Each of the 27 T cell receptor beta chains below was sequenced from the same sample in a study of regulatory T cells in long-lasting Graves disease (dated by TCRdb to about 2021). The sample's time point label, decoded: newly diagnosed GD, antithyroid drugs for less than 3 months. For both TCR sequencing and RNA sequencing, RNA was extracted from PBMCs in TRIzol. The library came from multiplex PCR. Sequencing took place on an Illumina HiSeq 4000. CDR3 regions were amplified by Arm-PCR with iRepertoire HTBI primers to construct TCR beta libraries. TCRdb reprocessed the public reads (quality trimming at Q25 with fastp, clone calling with MiXCR) and kept in-frame beta chains. Here each entry gathers all rows of one CDR3 protein and keeps the most common genes and DNA. The sample table shows about 560,000 distinct CDR3 sequences, and about 16% are seen once. Around 11% of the sample comes from the top ten.

The same sample was also studied in work on T cells in Graves' hyperthyroidism and ophthalmopathy.

This specimen was peripheral blood mononuclear cells (PBMCs), taken at new diagnosis, from a patient treated with antithyroid drugs. These receptors were obtained from a man in his late teens or twenties with Graves disease. Donor details come from another sample of the same person, matched by shared clones.

In this sample, this clonotype turned up a few times. The chain joins TRBV2 to TRBJ1-3, with D unresolved. V was trimmed by 6 bases and J by 7 bases, leaving 16 bases between them. CDR3 length: 14 residues. Germline lookup yields CDR1 SNHLY and CDR2 FYNNEI. The chain's CDR3 is CASRVGKILNTIYF. The DNA for the CDR3 is TGTGCCAGCAGAGTGGGAAAGATACTTAACACCATATATTTT.

The chain recombines TRBV20-1 with TRBJ2-1, with 11 bases fitting TRBD2. The V and J ends lost 3 bases and 2 bases, in that order; junction bases with no gene match: 12. Germline values: CDR1 DFQATT, CDR2 SNEGSKA (reference sequence). The CDR3 spans 18 residues. This CDR3 reads CSARDYTGTSGPYNEQFF. The CDR3 DNA reads as TGCAGTGCTAGGGATTATACCGGGACTAGCGGACCCTACAATGAGCAGTTCTTC.

This clonotype has only a few counts. The rearrangement joins TRBV12-3 or TRBV12-4 to TRBJ1-1; D is unclear. This CDR3 has 16 residues. Trimming stripped 2 bases from V and 0 bases from J, with 13 bases between. In nucleotides, the CDR3 is TGTGCCAGCAGTTTACCTCGTTCTTTCATGAACACTGAAGCTTTCTTT. Protein: CASSLPRSFMNTEAFF.

By frequency in the sample, this clonotype is medium-sized. V gene TRBV10-2 combines with J gene TRBJ2-7, with 9 bases lining up with TRBD2. CDR3 size: 14 residues. With 8 bases clipped from V and 4 bases from J, the junction kept 9 bases outside the gene matches. CDR1 WSHSY and CDR2 SAAADI come from the germline V gene. CDR3 amino acids: CASGPGLAVYEQYF. The CDR3 DNA reads TGCGCCAGCGGGCCGGGACTAGCAGTTTACGAGCAGTACTTC.

This clonotype was seen a handful of times. This chain joins TRBV12-3 or TRBV12-4 and TRBJ2-1; unclear D gene. This CDR3 is built from 15 residues. V was shortened by 6 bases and J by 0 bases, with 12 bases between the two germline ends. The CDR3 loop reads CASSASLSSYNEQFF. CDR3 coding DNA: TGTGCCAGCAGCGCCTCCCTGAGCTCCTACAATGAGCAGTTCTTC.

In its sample, this clonotype was seen a few times. V and J are TRBV6-1 and TRBJ1-1, with D possibly matching TRBD1 (6 bases). The V gene lost 6 bases and the J gene lost 2 bases, with 13 bases spanning the gap. The germline CDR1 and CDR2 sequences are MNHNS and SASEGT. CDR3 length equals 14 residues. CDR3 region: CASRRQVRNTEAFF. CDR3 bases: TGTGCCAGCAGGAGACAGGTTCGAAACACTGAAGCTTTCTTT.

This clonotype was seen a few times. The chain recombines TRBV19 with TRBJ1-6, with D possibly TRBD1 on 5 matching bases. There are 15 residues in the CDR3. Germline CDR1 and CDR2: LNHDA and SQIVND (reference sequence). The germline V and J ends were trimmed by 6 bases and 9 bases, with 18 bases remaining between them. Written as DNA, the CDR3 is TGTGCCAGTAGGCCCCCGGGGACGGTGACTTCACCCCTCCACTTT. Encoded protein: CASRPPGTVTSPLHF. The variable domain in full, with the rest retrieved from reference TRBV19 and TRBJ1-6, is DGGITQSPKYLFRKEGQNVTLSCEQNLNHDAMYWYRQDPGQGLRLIYYSQIVNDFQKGDIAEGYSVSREKKESFPLTVTSAQKNPTAFYLCASRPPGTVTSPLHFGNGTRLTVT.

This clonotype has ten or more counts. The rearrangement joins TRBV5-1 to TRBJ1-1, with 7 bases aligning to TRBD1. This CDR3 comprises 15 residues. Germline V lookup: CDR1 SGHRS, CDR2 YFSETQ. After removal of 6 bases from V and 5 bases from J, the junction contained 13 bases not matched to a gene. The CDR3 here is CASTPSSGGGTEAFF. The CDR3 DNA sequence: TGCGCCAGCACCCCGTCCTCAGGGGGAGGAACTGAAGCTTTCTTT.

A word on this clonotype: A much bigger clone sits one base away, suggesting this may be a read error. The CDR3 bases are TGTGCCAGCAGTGATTTGCACCGAGTGGGACAGGGTAGGGGCACTGAAGCTTTCTTT. Protein sequence: CASSDLHRVGQGRGTEAFF. The rearrangement uses TRBV27 and TRBJ1-1, with 9 bases aligning to TRBD1. The germline gives CDR1 MNHEY, CDR2 SMNVEV (reference sequence). The V and J ends lost 5 bases and 4 bases, in that order; junction bases with no gene match: 20. The CDR3 extends over 19 amino acids.

This clonotype was detected a few times. A much larger clone differs by one base, so this may be a read error. The chain uses TRBV4-2 and TRBJ1-1, with a weak D call TRBD1 (6 bases). Deletions cut 5 bases from V and 1 base from J, with 11 bases between. This CDR3 is 14 amino acids long. Germline loops: CDR1 LGHNA, CDR2 YNFKEQ. In nucleotides, the CDR3 is TGTGCCAGCAGCGAACAGGGAGAGAACACTGAAGCTTTCTTT. This gives the protein CASSEQGENTEAFF.

This clonotype was counted only a few times. J is TRBJ1-2 and V is TRBV5-1, with unresolved D. This CDR3 has 15 residues. V lost 0 bases to trimming and J lost 4 bases, with 13 bases between them. The germline CDR1 and CDR2 sequences are SGHRS and YFSETQ. CDR3 in amino acids: CASSLVASGSYGYTF. In DNA, the CDR3 is TGCGCCAGCAGCTTGGTGGCCTCCGGGAGCTATGGCTACACCTTC.

This clonotype was recorded many times. This chain uses TRBV6-6 with TRBJ2-7; 11 nucleotides agree with TRBD2. Germline loops: CDR1 MNHNY, CDR2 SVGAGI (reference sequence). The length of the CDR3 is 18 residues. V shed 0 bases and J 2 bases; nucleotides not matched to a gene: 9. In DNA, the CDR3 is TGTGCCAGCAGTTACTCGGCACTAGCGGGAGTAGGGGCCTACGAGCAGTACTTC. Protein sequence: CASSYSALAGVGAYEQYF.

The rearrangement joins TRBV5-1 to TRBJ2-3, with a possible D match to TRBD1 (5 bases). The closer fit of TRBJ2-5 to the DNA end suggests the J call may be wrong. The CDR3 is 14 amino acids. Looked up from germline, CDR1 is SGHRS and CDR2 is YFSETQ. CDR3 region: CASSPDFQGETQYF. CDR3 bases: TGCGCCAGCAGTCCTGATTTCCAGGGAGAGACCCAGTACTTC.

This clonotype appeared a few times. The rearrangement uses TRBV5-1 and TRBJ2-4; TRBD2 matches 16 bases. The CDR3 consists of 24 residues. V lost 0 bases to trimming and J lost 0 bases; unmatched junction nucleotides: 18. Looked up from germline, CDR1 is SGHRS and CDR2 is YFSETQ. The CDR3 sequence: CASSLVYGVAPGLAGGKAKNIQYF. Here the CDR3 DNA reads TGCGCCAGCAGCTTGGTTTACGGCGTCGCTCCGGGACTAGCGGGAGGGAAAGCCAAAAACATTCAGTACTTC.

This clonotype was counted many times. The chain employs TRBV7-9 and TRBJ2-7; the D gene is possibly TRBD2 (7 bases). The CDR3 consists of 15 residues. Germline CDR1 and CDR2: SEHNR and FQNEAQ (reference sequence). V shed 4 bases and J shed 4 bases, with 17 bases lying between them. CDR3 in DNA: TGTGCCAGCAGCTCGCCGGGGGGCAAGCCGTACGAGCAGTACTTC. Encoded protein: CASSSPGGKPYEQYF.

This clonotype was counted ten times or more. The chain uses TRBV12-3 or TRBV12-4 and TRBJ2-7; 9 positions match TRBD2. Trimming at V came to 5 bases and at J to 2 bases, leaving 7 bases not matched to a gene. The CDR3 is made up of 15 amino acids. In DNA, the CDR3 is TGTGCCAGCAGTGCTACTAGCGGGCACGCCTACGAGCAGTACTTC. Protein: CASSATSGHAYEQYF.

A word on this clonotype: This may come from a read error, since a much larger clone is one base off. J is TRBJ1-1 and V is TRBV6-5, with a tentative D call TRBD1 (6 bases). Germline CDR1 and CDR2: MNHEY and SVGAGI. CDR3 length equals 15 residues. The CDR3 nucleotides are TGTGCCAGCGGTTACTCGGGGGGGCTGGGCACTGAAGCTTTCTTT. Translation: CASGYSGGLGTEAFF.

There are a few counts of this clonotype. The V call is TRBV6-1, the J call TRBJ2-7; the match to TRBD1 covers 7 bases. V lost 7 bases and J lost 3; bases outside the gene matches: 6. The CDR3 is 13 residues long. Germline-derived CDR1 and CDR2 are MNHNS and SASEGT. The CDR3 DNA reads TGTGCCAGCAAGAGTGACAGGGACTACGAGCAGTACTTC. Its translation is CASKSDRDYEQYF.

This clonotype was counted at least ten times. This chain links TRBV15 with TRBJ1-2, with D maybe TRBD1 (5 bases). The germline gives CDR1 LNHNV, CDR2 YYDKDF (reference sequence). The V and J ends lost 2 bases and 3 bases respectively, with 13 bases between them. This CDR3 is 15 amino acids long. The CDR3 sequence: CATSRFPGEDYGYTF. In nucleotides, the CDR3 is TGTGCCACCAGCAGATTCCCGGGGGAGGACTATGGCTACACCTTC.

This clonotype has a count of ten or more. The gene calls are TRBV18 and TRBJ1-5; no clear D gene. Trimming cost V 3 bases and J 2 bases, with 5 bases left between them. There are 13 residues in the CDR3. Germline CDR1 and CDR2: KGHSH and LQKENI. CDR3 sequence reads: CASSPSGNQPQHF. The CDR3 DNA reads TGTGCCAGCTCACCGTCCGGCAATCAGCCCCAGCATTTT.

This sequence joins TRBV9 and TRBJ1-4; weak D call: TRBD1 (6 bases). The V gene's germline CDR1 is SGDLS and CDR2 YYNGEE. The CDR3 loop spans 16 amino acids. V gave up 2 bases and J gave up 1 base, with 12 bases separating them. The CDR3 DNA sequence: TGTGCCAGCAGCGTCGGAGGGGGAAGAACTAATGAAAAACTGTTTTTT. Its translation: CASSVGGGRTNEKLFF.

To note about this clonotype: A much larger clone sits a single nucleotide away, making a read error possible. This chain joins TRBV30 and TRBJ1-5, with D maybe TRBD1 (5 bases). V was trimmed by 0 bases and J by 5 bases, leaving 20 bases between them. Looked up from germline, CDR1 is GTSNPN and CDR2 is SVGIG (reference sequence). This CDR3 is 17 amino acids long. The CDR3 here is CAWSVRTGPAGDQPQHF. CDR3 DNA sequence: TGTGCCTGGAGTGTCAGAACAGGCCCTGCCGGGGATCAGCCCCAGCATTTT.

This clonotype occurred many times. The chain combines TRBV7-2 with TRBJ1-5, with unresolved D. Germline V lookup: CDR1 SGHTA, CDR2 FQGNSA. There are 15 residues in the CDR3. The V gene lost 1 base and the J gene lost 2 bases, with 9 bases spanning the gap. The CDR3 loop is CASSLEGIGNQPQHF. The CDR3, as DNA: TGTGCCAGCAGCTTAGAAGGGATCGGCAATCAGCCCCAGCATTTT.

This clonotype showed up many times. J is TRBJ2-7 and V is TRBV2; no clear D. The CDR3 is 13 amino acids. V lost 3 bases to trimming and J lost 2 bases, with 8 bases between them. Germline V CDR1 and CDR2: SNHLY, FYNNEI. CDR3 bases: TGTGCCAGCAGTGACGAGCTGGCCTACGAGCAGTACTTC. It encodes CASSDELAYEQYF.

This chain connects TRBV5-1 to TRBJ2-5; 7 bases match TRBD1. V was clipped by 1 base and J by 5 bases; unmatched bases: 5. Germline V gene data show CDR1 as SGHRS and CDR2 as YFSETQ. The CDR3 is 14 residues long. The CDR3 sequence: CASSLLGGGETQYF. CDR3 nucleotide sequence: TGCGCCAGCAGCTTGTTAGGGGGCGGGGAGACCCAGTACTTC.

For the CDR3, the DNA is TGTGCCAGCAGCACCTCCCGGGCATATGGCTACACCTTC. It is translated as CASSTSRAYGYTF. V gene TRBV2 combines with J gene TRBJ1-2; D gene ambiguous. The V end lost 6 bases, the J end lost 5 bases, and 13 bases lay between the germline ends. CDR1 and CDR2 (germline): SNHLY, FYNNEI. The CDR3 runs to 13 residues.

The J gene is TRBJ1-2, the V gene TRBV15; D remains ambiguous. Germline V gene data show CDR1 as LNHNV and CDR2 as YYDKDF (reference sequence). Trimming removed 1 base at V and 3 bases at J, with 12 bases between. CDR3 length equals 15 residues. CDR3 sequence: CATSRALSRDYGYTF. CDR3 DNA: TGTGCCACCAGCAGAGCATTGTCCCGGGACTATGGCTACACCTTC.